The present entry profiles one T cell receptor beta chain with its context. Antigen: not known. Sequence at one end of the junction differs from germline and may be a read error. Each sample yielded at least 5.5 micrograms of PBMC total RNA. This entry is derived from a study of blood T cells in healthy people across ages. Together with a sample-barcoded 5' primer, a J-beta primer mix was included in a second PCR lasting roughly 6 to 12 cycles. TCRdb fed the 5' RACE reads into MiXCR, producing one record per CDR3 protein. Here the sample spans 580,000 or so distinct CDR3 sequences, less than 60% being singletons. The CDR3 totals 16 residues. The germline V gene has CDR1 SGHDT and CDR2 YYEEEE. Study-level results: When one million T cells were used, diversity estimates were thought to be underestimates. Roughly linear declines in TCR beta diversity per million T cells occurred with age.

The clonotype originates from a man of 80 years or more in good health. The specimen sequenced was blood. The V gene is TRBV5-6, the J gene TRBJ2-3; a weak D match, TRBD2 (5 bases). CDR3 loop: CASSLAGAGITDAQYF. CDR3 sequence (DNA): TGTGCCAGCAGCTTGGCCGGCGCCGGGATCACAGATGCGCAGTATTTT.